The clone carrying this TCR beta chain appeared once. The sample is drawn from a study of blood T cell repertoires in COVID-19. The wider study: Both acute and convalescent COVID-19 samples were obtained from the United States, Italy and Spain.

Per the original methods: The assay estimated nucleated cells by amplifying reference gene primers. Method: immunoSEQ multiplex PCR; TCRdb's copy keeps in-frame clones and lacks some. For V, J and clone size, that table is used; D and trimming come from the DNA. This sample has just over 300,000 clones, with 89% found just once. CDR3 length equals 17 residues. Germline CDR1 MGHRA, CDR2 YSYEKL. With 4 bases removed from V and 2 bases from J, the gap between germline ends came to 17 bases. Seattle-derived patients entered the study during active infection and were followed longitudinally. The receptor was derived from a woman in her thirties with COVID-19, enrolled during active disease. Material for sequencing was peripheral blood. The V and J genes are TRBV4-1 and TRBJ1-4; possible D gene TRBD1, 6 bases. The CDR3 reads CASSPDRSLGTNEKLFF. As DNA, the CDR3 is TGCGCCAGCAGCCCTGACAGGAGTTTAGGGACTAATGAAAAACTGTTTTTT.